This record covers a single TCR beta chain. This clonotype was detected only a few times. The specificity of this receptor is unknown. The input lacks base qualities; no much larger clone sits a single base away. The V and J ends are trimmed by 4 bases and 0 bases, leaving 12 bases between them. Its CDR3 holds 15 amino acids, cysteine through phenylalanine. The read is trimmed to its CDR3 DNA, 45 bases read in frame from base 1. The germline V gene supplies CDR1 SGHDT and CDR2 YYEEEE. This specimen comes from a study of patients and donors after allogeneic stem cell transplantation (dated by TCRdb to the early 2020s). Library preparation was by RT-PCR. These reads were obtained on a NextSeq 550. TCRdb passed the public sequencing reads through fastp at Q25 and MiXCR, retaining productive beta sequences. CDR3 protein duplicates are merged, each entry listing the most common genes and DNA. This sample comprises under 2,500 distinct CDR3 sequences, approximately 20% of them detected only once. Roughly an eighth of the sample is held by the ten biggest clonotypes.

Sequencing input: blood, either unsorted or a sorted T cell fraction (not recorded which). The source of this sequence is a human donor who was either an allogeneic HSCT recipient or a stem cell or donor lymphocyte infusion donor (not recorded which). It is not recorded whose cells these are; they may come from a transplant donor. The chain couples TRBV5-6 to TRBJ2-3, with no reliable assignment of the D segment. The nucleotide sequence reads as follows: TGTGCCAGCAGCCTCCTCTCGTCTAGCACAGATACGCAGTATTTT. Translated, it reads CASSLLSSSTDTQYF.